The present T cell receptor beta chain was sequenced within a study of blood T cell repertoires in COVID-19. Looking at the study overall: Acute and convalescent COVID-19 samples came from the United States, Italy and Spain. PBMCs, B-cell-depleted T cells, or T cells were the source of the cDNA or gDNA that made up the material.

In the original workflow: Quantification of nucleated cells was approximated via reference gene primer amplification. Sequenced by immunoSEQ multiplex PCR; TCRdb stores in-frame clones only, minus some. V and J calls and clone size are as listed in that table; D and trimming were resolved from the DNA. The sample contains tens of thousands of clones, around 91% of which appear only once. The CDR3 has 15 amino acids. Trimming left V 5 bases short and J 2 bases short, with 16 bases between. Per germline, CDR1 SGHAT and CDR2 FQNNGV. The chain combines TRBV11-2 with TRBJ2-7; maybe TRBD2 (5 bases). The sample consisted of peripheral blood. This sequence originates from a human donor in a cohort sampled during active COVID-19. CDR3 protein: CASSGSGILTYEQYF. The CDR3, as DNA: TGTGCCAGCAGCGGGTCCGGGATTCTTACCTACGAGCAGTACTTC. Based on the CDR3 plus reference TRBV11-2 and TRBJ2-7, the full variable domain is EAGVAQSPRYKIIEKRQSVAFWCNPISGHATLYWYQQILGQGPKLLIQFQNNGVVDDSQLPKDRFSAERLKGVDSTLKIQPAKLEDSAVYLCASSGSGILTYEQYFGPGTRLTVT.